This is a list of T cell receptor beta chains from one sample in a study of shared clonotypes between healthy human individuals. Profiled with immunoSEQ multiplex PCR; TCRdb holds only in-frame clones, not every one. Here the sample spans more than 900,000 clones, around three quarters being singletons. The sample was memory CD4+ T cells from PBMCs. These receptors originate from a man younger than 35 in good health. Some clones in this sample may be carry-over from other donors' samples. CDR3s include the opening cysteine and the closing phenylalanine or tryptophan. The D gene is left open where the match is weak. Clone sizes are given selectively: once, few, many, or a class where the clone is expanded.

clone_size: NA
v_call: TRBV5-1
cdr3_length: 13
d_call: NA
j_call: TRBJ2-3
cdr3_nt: TGCGCCAGCAGCTTGGTCATAACAGATACGCAGTATTTT
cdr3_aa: CASSLVITDTQYF

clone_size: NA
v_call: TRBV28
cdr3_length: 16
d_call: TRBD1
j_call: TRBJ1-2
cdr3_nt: TGTGCCCTCGCCCCGGGACAGGGTTCCTGGGCGTATGGCTACACCTTC
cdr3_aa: CALAPGQGSWAYGYTF

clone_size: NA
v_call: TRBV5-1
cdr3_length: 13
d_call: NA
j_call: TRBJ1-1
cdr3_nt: TGCGCCAGCAGCCCCGGTCCGGATTTTGAAGCTTTCTTT
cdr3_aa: CASSPGPDFEAFF

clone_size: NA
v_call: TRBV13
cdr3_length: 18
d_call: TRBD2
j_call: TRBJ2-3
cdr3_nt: TGTGCCAGCAGCCAGAAGACTAGCGGGAGGGGTAGCACAGATACGCAGTATTTT
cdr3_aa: CASSQKTSGRGSTDTQYF

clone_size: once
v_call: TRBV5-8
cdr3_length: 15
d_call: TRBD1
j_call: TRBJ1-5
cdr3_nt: TGTGCCAGCAGCCTCGGGGGGACAGGCCTTCAGCCCCAGCATTTT
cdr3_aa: CASSLGGTGLQPQHF

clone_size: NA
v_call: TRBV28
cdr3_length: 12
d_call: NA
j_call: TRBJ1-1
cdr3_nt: TGTGCCACCTACCCGGGGGGGTTGGAAGCTTTCTTT
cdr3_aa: CATYPGGLEAFF

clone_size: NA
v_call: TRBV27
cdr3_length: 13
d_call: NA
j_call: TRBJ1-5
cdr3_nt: TGTGCCAGCAGTTTAAGGAGGGGGGAGCCCCAGCATTTT
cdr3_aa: CASSLRRGEPQHF

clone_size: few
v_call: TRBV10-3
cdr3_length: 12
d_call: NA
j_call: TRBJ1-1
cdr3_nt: TGTGCCATCAGCGGTATGAACACTGAAGCTTTCTTT
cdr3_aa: CAISGMNTEAFF

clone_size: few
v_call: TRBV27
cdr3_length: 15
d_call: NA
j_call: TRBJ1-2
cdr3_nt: TGTGCCAGCAGTCCCCGAGACATCGGGTTAGGGGGCTACACCTTC
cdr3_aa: CASSPRDIGLGGYTF

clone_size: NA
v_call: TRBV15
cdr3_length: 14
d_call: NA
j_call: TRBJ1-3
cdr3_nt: TGTGCCACCAGCAGAGTGGGGTCTGGAAACACCATATATTTT
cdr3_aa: CATSRVGSGNTIYF

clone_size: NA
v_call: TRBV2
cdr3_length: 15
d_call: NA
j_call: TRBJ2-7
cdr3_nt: TGTGCCAGTGGGTGGGCTAGCGCGGATTCCTACGAGCAGTACTTC
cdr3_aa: CASGWASADSYEQYF

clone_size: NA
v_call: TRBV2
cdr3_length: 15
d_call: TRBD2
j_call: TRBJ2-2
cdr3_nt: TGTGCCAGCAGTAGGCTAGCGGGAGGCACCGGGGAGCTGTTTTTT
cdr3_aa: CASSRLAGGTGELFF

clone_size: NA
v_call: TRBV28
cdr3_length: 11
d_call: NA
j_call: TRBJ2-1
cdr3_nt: TGTGCCAGCATCGGCCGGGACACTGGACTCTTC
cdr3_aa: CASIGRDTGLF

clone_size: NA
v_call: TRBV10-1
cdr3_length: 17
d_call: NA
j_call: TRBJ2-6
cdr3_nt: TGCGCCAGCAGTGGGAGATACGCACAAAGTCGGGCCAACGTCCTGACTTTC
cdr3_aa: CASSGRYAQSRANVLTF

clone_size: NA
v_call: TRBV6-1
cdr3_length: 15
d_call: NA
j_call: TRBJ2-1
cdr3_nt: TGTGCCAGCAGTGAAGCGCTTAGGGGCAGGGGAGAGCAGTTCTTC
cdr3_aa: CASSEALRGRGEQFF

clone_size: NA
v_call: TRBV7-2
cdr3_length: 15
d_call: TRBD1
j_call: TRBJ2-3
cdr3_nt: TGTGCCAGCAGCTTAGACAGGGGGAGCACAGATACGCAGTATTTT
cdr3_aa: CASSLDRGSTDTQYF

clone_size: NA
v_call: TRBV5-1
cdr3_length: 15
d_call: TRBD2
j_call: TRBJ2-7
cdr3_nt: TGCGCCAGCAGCCTTCTGACAGCGGGAGCTTACGAGCAGTACTTC
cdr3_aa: CASSLLTAGAYEQYF

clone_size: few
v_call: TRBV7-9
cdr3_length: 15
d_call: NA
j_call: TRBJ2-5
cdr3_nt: TGTGCCAGCAGCTTAGCGGCAGGGCAATTGGGGGCCCAGTACTTC
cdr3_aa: CASSLAAGQLGAQYF

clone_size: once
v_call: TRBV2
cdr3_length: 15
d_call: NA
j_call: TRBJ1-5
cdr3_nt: TGTGCCAGCAGTGAAACCCCAGATAGCAATCAGCCCCAGCATTTT
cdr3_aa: CASSETPDSNQPQHF

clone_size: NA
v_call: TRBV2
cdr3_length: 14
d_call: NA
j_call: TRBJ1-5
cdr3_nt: TGTGCCAGCACTTATGGGAAGGGCAATCAGCCCCAGCATTTT
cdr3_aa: CASTYGKGNQPQHF

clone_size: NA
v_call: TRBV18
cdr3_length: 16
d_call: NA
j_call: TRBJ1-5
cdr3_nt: TGTGCCAGCTCACCTTTAGGACGGGCTAGCAATCAGCCCCAGCATTTT
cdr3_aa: CASSPLGRASNQPQHF

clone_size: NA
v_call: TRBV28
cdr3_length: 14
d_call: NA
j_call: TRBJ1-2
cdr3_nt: TGTGCCAGCCTCGCGGGGGGCGCAGTCTATGGCTACACCTTC
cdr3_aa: CASLAGGAVYGYTF

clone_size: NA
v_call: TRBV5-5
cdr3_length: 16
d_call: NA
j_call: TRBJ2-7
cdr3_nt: TGTGCCAGCAGCTTGGGTGGCGGCCCAAGCTCCTACGAGCAGTACTTC
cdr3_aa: CASSLGGGPSSYEQYF

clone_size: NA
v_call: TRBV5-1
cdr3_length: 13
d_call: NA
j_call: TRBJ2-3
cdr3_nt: TGCGCCAGCAGCTTGGGACAAGCAGATACGCAGTATTTT
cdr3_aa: CASSLGQADTQYF

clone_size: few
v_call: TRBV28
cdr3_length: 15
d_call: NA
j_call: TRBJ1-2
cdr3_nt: TGTGCCAGCAGTTTAGCTTGGGGACGGAACTATGGCTACACCTTC
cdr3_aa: CASSLAWGRNYGYTF

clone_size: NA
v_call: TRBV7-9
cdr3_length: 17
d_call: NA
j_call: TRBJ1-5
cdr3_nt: TGTGCCAGCAGCTCAACCTCAGGGTATAAGGGCAATCAGCCCCAGCATTTT
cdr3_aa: CASSSTSGYKGNQPQHF

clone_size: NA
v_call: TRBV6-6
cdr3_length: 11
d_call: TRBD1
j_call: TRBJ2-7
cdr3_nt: TGTGCCAGCAGCCCAGGGGGCGAGCAGTACTTC
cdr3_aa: CASSPGGEQYF

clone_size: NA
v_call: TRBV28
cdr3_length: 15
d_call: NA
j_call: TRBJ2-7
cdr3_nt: TGTGCCAGCAATCAAGCCGGGACGGAGACCTACGAGCAGTACTTC
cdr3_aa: CASNQAGTETYEQYF

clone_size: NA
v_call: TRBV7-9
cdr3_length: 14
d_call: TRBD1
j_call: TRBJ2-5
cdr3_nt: TGTGCCAGCACCCGCAGACAGGGCCAAGAGACCCAGTACTTC
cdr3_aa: CASTRRQGQETQYF

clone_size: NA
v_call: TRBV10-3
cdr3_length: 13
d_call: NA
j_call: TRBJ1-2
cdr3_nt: TGTGCCATCACCGCTCAGGGGAACTATGGCTACACCTTC
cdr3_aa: CAITAQGNYGYTF

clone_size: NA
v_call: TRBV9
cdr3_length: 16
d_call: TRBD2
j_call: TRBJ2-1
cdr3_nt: TGTGCCAGCAGCCCCCGACTAGCGTCAATCTACAATGAGCAGTTCTTC
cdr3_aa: CASSPRLASIYNEQFF